At least ten counts were recorded for the clone carrying this T cell receptor (beta chain). Unique molecular identifiers were incorporated when the TCRbeta library was constructed. TCRdb redid the calling of the PCR reads with MiXCR, one entry per CDR3 protein. The sample lists roughly 180,000 distinct CDR3 sequences, approximately 14% seen once, with approximately 13% in the top ten. This entry is derived from a study of T-cell reconstitution after alpha-beta-depleted transplantation in children. The germline gives CDR1 SGHRS, CDR2 YFSETQ. This CDR3 is 16 amino acids long. J lost 7 bases, V lost 2 bases, and 11 bases had no gene match.

This TCR came from a human donor who donated a stem cell graft to a child with acute lymphoblastic leukemia. The chain employs TRBV5-1 and TRBJ2-7; TRBD2 aligns across 11 bases. Source: PBMCs from the stem cell graft donor, taken from the stem cell graft. This CDR3 reads CASSFGLAGQGREQYF. CDR3 in DNA: TGCGCCAGCAGCTTCGGACTAGCGGGTCAAGGCAGGGAGCAGTACTTC.